The 25 T cell receptor beta chains below come from one sample, sequenced in a study of blood T cell repertoires in COVID-19 (dated by TCRdb to 2018 to 2021). Library construction relied on the immunoSEQ multiplex PCR assay. TCRdb took this table from immuneACCESS and kept in-frame rearrangements with V and J called. Such tables lack part of the clones; where checked against another copy, unresolved V genes explain under half of the gap, and the rest is unexplained. The sample table contains more than 300,000 clones; only one count was recorded for about nine tenths of them. Together, the top ten hold 1.5% to 2% of the sample. The sequenced sample consisted of peripheral blood. The source is a woman in her twenties or thirties with COVID-19, enrolled during active disease.

The chain has TRBV9 and TRBJ1-1; D not certain. The V and J ends lost 0 bases and 4 bases respectively, with 10 bases between them. Germline V gene sequence: CDR1 SGDLS, CDR2 YYNGEE. This CDR3 has 14 amino acids. CDR3 protein: CASSVALSVTEAFF. CDR3 DNA: TGTGCCAGCAGCGTAGCCCTCTCGGTCACTGAAGCTTTCTTT. The full variable domain, with the rest looked up from reference TRBV9 and TRBJ1-1, is DSGVTQTPKHLITATGQRVTLRCSPRSGDLSVYWYQQSLDQGLQFLIQYYNGEERAKGNILERFSAQQFPDLHSELNLSSLELGDSALYFCASSVALSVTEAFFGQGTRLTVV.

As for this clone: Other DNA sequences in this sample translate to the same CDR3. The rearrangement links TRBV4-2 to TRBJ2-3, with 14 bases lining up with TRBD2. The CDR3 covers 18 residues. V shed 1 base and J 3 bases; nucleotides not matched to a gene: 6. CDR1 LGHNA and CDR2 YNFKEQ come from the germline V gene. CDR3 loop: CASSQGLAGGPGTDTQYF. The CDR3, as DNA: TGTGCCAGCAGCCAAGGACTAGCGGGGGGGCCGGGGACAGATACGCAGTATTTT.

The chain carries TRBV5-1 and TRBJ2-7; possible D gene TRBD2, 6 bases. Trimming took 4 bases from V and 3 from J, leaving 14 bases between them. CDR1 and CDR2 from the germline V gene are SGHRS and YFSETQ. CDR3 length equals 14 residues. The CDR3 protein is CASSPPGVDYEQYF. DNA for the CDR3: TGCGCCAGCAGCCCTCCGGGAGTTGACTACGAGCAGTACTTC.

V and J are TRBV5-1 and TRBJ2-7; possibly TRBD2 for D (6 bases). This CDR3 contains 15 residues. The germline gives CDR1 SGHRS, CDR2 YFSETQ. V shed 0 bases and J shed 5 bases, with 15 bases lying between them. The CDR3, as DNA: TGCGCCAGCAGCTTGGTGGGGGGTTCCGGCCACGAGCAGTACGTC. Amino acids: CASSLVGGSGHEQYV.

The gene calls are TRBV29-1 and TRBJ1-2, with TRBD1 matching 8 bases. The ends lost 0 bases at V and 9 bases at J; junction bases unmatched: 6. CDR3 length: 13 amino acids. Germline-derived CDR1 and CDR2 are SQVTM and ANQGSEA. The CDR3 DNA sequence: TGCAGCGTTGAAGAAAGTCGGACAGGGAGCTACACCTTC. This translates into CSVEESRTGSYTF.

This CDR3 reads CASSYASLNTEAFF. The CDR3 coding sequence is TGTGCCAGCAGCTACGCTAGTCTAAACACTGAAGCTTTCTTT. The V gene is TRBV13, the J gene TRBJ1-1; D remains unclear. This CDR3 spans 14 amino acids. The germline V gene has CDR1 PRHDT and CDR2 FYEKMQ (reference sequence). V was shortened by 4 bases and J by 2 bases, with 11 bases between the two germline ends.

This clone was observed a few times. J is TRBJ1-2 and V is TRBV2, with D maybe TRBD1 (5 bases). This CDR3 region has 12 residues. In germline, CDR1 is SNHLY, CDR2 FYNNEI. Trimming shortened V by 6 bases and J by 1 base, and 6 bases separated the two germline ends. The CDR3 here is CASRTDNYGYTF. The CDR3 DNA reads as TGTGCCAGCAGGACAGATAACTATGGCTACACCTTC.

This clone was seen just once. The CDR3 sequence is CASSQDFDRNQPQHF. CDR3 DNA sequence: TGCGCCAGCAGCCAAGATTTCGACAGAAATCAGCCCCAGCATTTT. The V and J genes are TRBV4-1 and TRBJ1-5; perhaps TRBD1 as D (5 bases). V was clipped by 0 bases and J by 4 bases, with 10 bases between them. The length of the CDR3 is 15 residues. Germline loops: CDR1 MGHRA, CDR2 YSYEKL.

V is TRBV5-4 and J is TRBJ2-1, with D tentatively TRBD1 (6 bases). In germline, CDR1 is SGHNT, CDR2 YYREEE (reference sequence). V lost 3 bases, J lost 2 bases, and 12 bases lay in between. The CDR3 covers 15 residues. CDR3 nucleotide sequence: TGTGCCAGCAGCTCTACAGGGAATACCTACAATGAGCAGTTCTTC. This codes for CASSSTGNTYNEQFF.

This clone was recorded once. CDR3 amino acids: CASRPSGGSSYNEQFF. In nucleotides, the CDR3 is TGTGCCAGCAGACCTAGCGGGGGGAGCTCCTACAATGAGCAGTTCTTC. The chain combines TRBV6-2 or TRBV6-3 with TRBJ2-1, with 11 bases lining up with TRBD2. The CDR3 contains 16 residues. Germline V CDR1 and CDR2: MNHEY, SVGEGT. With 6 bases clipped from V and 0 bases from J, the junction kept 4 bases outside the gene matches.

CDR3 amino acids: CASSPGTSGGETQYF. Written as DNA, the CDR3 is TGTGCCAGCAGCCCCGGGACTAGCGGGGGGGAGACCCAGTACTTC. This chain joins TRBV11-3 and TRBJ2-5, with 15 bases that match TRBD2. This CDR3 has 15 residues. Germline CDR1 SGHNT, CDR2 YENEEA. The V and J ends lost 5 bases and 5 bases, in that order; junction bases with no gene match: 3.

The V and J genes are TRBV11-2 and TRBJ2-1; TRBD2 matches at 11 bases. Germline values: CDR1 SGHAT, CDR2 FQNNGV. J lost 2 bases, V lost 4 bases, and 1 base had no gene match. This CDR3 is 15 amino acids long. In DNA, the CDR3 is TGTGCCAGCAGCTCTAGCGGGGGGCCCTACAATGAGCAGTTCTTC. Amino acid sequence: CASSSSGGPYNEQFF.

This clone was seen once. This chain joins TRBV24-1 and TRBJ1-5; D is possibly TRBD1 (5 bases). V dropped 8 bases and J dropped 1 base, with 8 bases sitting between them. CDR1 KGHDR and CDR2 SFDVKD come from the germline V gene. The CDR3 has 13 residues. The CDR3 loop reads CATMGGSNQPQHF. In nucleotides, the CDR3 is TGTGCCACCATGGGGGGAAGCAATCAGCCCCAGCATTTT.

The chain recombines TRBV9 with TRBJ2-3; 9 nucleotides match TRBD2. This CDR3 is built from 16 residues. Trimming took 4 bases from V and 0 from J; bases not matched to a gene: 6. In germline, CDR1 is SGDLS, CDR2 YYNGEE. The CDR3 here is CASSSAGGGSTDTQYF. The CDR3 coding sequence is TGTGCCAGCAGCTCAGCGGGGGGCGGGAGCACAGATACGCAGTATTTT.

The V and J genes are TRBV2 and TRBJ1-3; no clear D gene. V was clipped by 2 bases and J by 2 bases, with 7 bases between them. Germline CDR1 is SNHLY and CDR2 is FYNNEI. The CDR3 runs 14 residues. CDR3 amino acids: CASSELGAGNTIYF. The CDR3 DNA sequence: TGTGCCAGCAGTGAATTGGGCGCTGGAAACACCATATATTTT.

The J gene is TRBJ1-3, the V gene TRBV7-2; D is unresolved. The germline V gene encodes CDR1 SGHTA and CDR2 FQGNSA. The CDR3 sequence is 16 residues long. Trimming stripped 2 bases from V and 0 bases from J, with 11 bases between. CDR3 bases: TGTGCCAGCAGCTTACCGGTTACGCCCTCTGGAAACACCATATATTTT. Residues: CASSLPVTPSGNTIYF.

This rearrangement joins TRBV7-2 to TRBJ1-6; the D gene is possibly TRBD1 (6 bases). The CDR3 loop spans 16 amino acids. The ends were cut back, 1 base at V and 9 bases at J, with 16 bases in the middle. Germline CDR1 and CDR2: SGHTA and FQGNSA. Written as DNA, the CDR3 is TGTGCCAGCAGCTTAGAAGGGGGAGTTCCATTTTCACCCCTCCACTTT. Encoded protein: CASSLEGGVPFSPLHF.

CDR3 residues: CASRQGDTGELFF. The CDR3 coding sequence is TGTGCCAGCAGACAGGGAGACACCGGGGAGCTGTTTTTT. The chain carries TRBV12-3 or TRBV12-4 and TRBJ2-2, with a weak D call TRBD1 (6 bases). V lost 6 bases to trimming and J lost 3 bases, with 8 bases between them. This CDR3 comprises 13 residues.

The chain combines TRBV29-1 with TRBJ2-1, with D maybe TRBD1 (6 bases). The CDR3 is 15 residues long. Germline CDR1 and CDR2: SQVTM and ANQGSEA. Trimming pared 4 bases from V and 1 base from J, leaving 14 bases between. DNA for the CDR3: TGCAGCGTTGGACTACAGGGTCATTCCTACAATGAGCAGTTCTTC. It specifies CSVGLQGHSYNEQFF.

This chain links TRBV2 with TRBJ1-1; D is unclear. The length of the CDR3 is 13 residues. The V end lost 4 bases, the J end lost 3 bases, and 9 bases lay between the germline ends. Per the germline V gene, CDR1 is SNHLY and CDR2 is FYNNEI. The CDR3 DNA is TGTGCCAGCAGTGGGGCAGCCGACACTGAAGCTTTCTTT. It is translated as CASSGAADTEAFF.

The chain recombines TRBV6-5 with TRBJ1-5, with D possibly being TRBD1 (6 bases). CDR1 and CDR2 from the germline V gene are MNHEY and SVGAGI. Trimming shortened V by 6 bases and J by 6 bases, and 12 bases separated the two germline ends. The CDR3 extends over 13 amino acids. This CDR3 reads CASSLQGGQPQHF. CDR3 sequence (DNA): TGTGCCAGCAGCCTACAGGGCGGTCAGCCCCAGCATTTT.

V usage is TRBV19 and J usage is TRBJ1-6; D is ambiguous. V shed 6 bases and J shed 7 bases, with 10 bases lying between them. Germline CDR1 is LNHDA and CDR2 is SQIVND (reference sequence). The length of the CDR3 is 13 residues. The CDR3: CASSEAGNSPLHF. The CDR3 DNA reads as TGTGCCAGTAGCGAGGCTGGGAATTCACCCCTCCACTTT.

This chain links TRBV6-6 with TRBJ1-3, with D perhaps TRBD1 (6 bases). V lost 2 bases and J lost 4, with 15 bases in between. The germline CDR1 and CDR2 sequences are MNHNY and SVGAGI (reference sequence). This CDR3 has 16 residues. DNA for the CDR3: TGTGCCAGCAGTTACATAGGGACACGAAGCGGAAACACCATATATTTT. As protein: CASSYIGTRSGNTIYF.

The chain carries TRBV10-3 and TRBJ2-7; D uncertain. The length of the CDR3 is 10 residues. V was cut by 11 bases and J by 5 bases, with 10 bases left in between. The V gene's germline CDR1 is ENHRY and CDR2 SYGVKD. The CDR3 protein is CAPLPHEQYV. The DNA of the CDR3 is TGTGCCCCCCTACCGCACGAGCAGTACGTC.

This clone is a singleton in its sample. The chain joins TRBV5-1 to TRBJ1-1; TRBD1 might be the D (6 bases). From germline, CDR1 is SGHRS and CDR2 YFSETQ. Trimming removed 4 bases at V and 0 bases at J, with 13 bases between. This CDR3 has 15 amino acids. CDR3: CASSVSTGLNTEAFF. CDR3 bases: TGCGCCAGCAGCGTATCCACAGGGTTGAACACTGAAGCTTTCTTT.